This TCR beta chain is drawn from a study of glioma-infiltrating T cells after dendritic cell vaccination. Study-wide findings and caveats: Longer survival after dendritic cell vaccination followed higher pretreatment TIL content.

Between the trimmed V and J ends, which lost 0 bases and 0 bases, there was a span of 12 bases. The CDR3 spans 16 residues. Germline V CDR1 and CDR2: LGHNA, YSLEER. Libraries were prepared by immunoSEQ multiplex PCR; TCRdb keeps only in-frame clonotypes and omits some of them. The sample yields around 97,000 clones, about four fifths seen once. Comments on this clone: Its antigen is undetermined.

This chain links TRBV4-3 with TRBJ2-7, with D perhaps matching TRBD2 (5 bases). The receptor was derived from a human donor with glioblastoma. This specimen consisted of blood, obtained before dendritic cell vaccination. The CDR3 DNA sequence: TGCGCCAGCAGCCAAGAGTTCGCGGCGGGCTCCTACGAGCAGTACTTC. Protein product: CASSQEFAAGSYEQYF.